Following are 2 T cell receptor beta chains from one sample sequenced in a study of shared clonotypes between healthy human individuals (TCRdb year 2020). The library came from the immunoSEQ multiplex PCR assay. Drawn from immuneACCESS, this table holds only the in-frame rearrangements with V and J called that TCRdb kept. Clones are partly lost; checked studies trace under half to an unresolved V gene and leave the rest unexplained. The table for this sample lists 1.5 million to 2.5 million clones; just under 95% of them were counted only once. Approximately 1% of the sample comes from the top ten. For the CD8 naive samples, CD45RO-negative cells were positively selected for CCR7, yielding a CD45RA+CCR7+ population from which TemRA cells were excluded. The sample consisted of naive CD8+ T cells sorted from blood. The sample's cell subset or site label, in plain terms: CD45RA+CCR7+. Receptors were obtained from a man between 18 and 29 years old in good health.

About this clone: An end of the junction differs from the germline gene, which may be a read error. The J gene is TRBJ2-5, the V gene TRBV13; a weak D match, TRBD2 (7 bases). Germline V gene lookup returns CDR1 PRHDT and CDR2 FYEKMQ (reference sequence). The CDR3 loop spans 14 amino acids. The CDR3 loop is CASSLGGERETQYF. DNA for the CDR3: TGTGCCAGCAGCCTAGGGGGGGAGCGAGAGACCCAGTACTTC. The full variable domain, rest sourced from reference TRBV13 and TRBJ2-5, is AAGVIQSPRHLIKEKRETATLKCYPIPRHDTVYWYQQGPGQDPQFLISFYEKMQSDKGSIPDRFSAQQFSDYHSELNMSSLELGDSALYFCASSLGGERETQYFGPGTRLLVL.

The chain uses TRBV5-6 and TRBJ1-1; tentative D call: TRBD1 (5 bases). V shed 2 bases and J shed 7 bases, with 9 bases lying between them. This CDR3 comprises 12 residues. Germline CDR1 SGHDT, CDR2 YYEEEE. CDR3 in DNA: TGTGCCAGCAGCTTTGGGGCCCATGAAGCTTTCTTT. As protein: CASSFGAHEAFF.